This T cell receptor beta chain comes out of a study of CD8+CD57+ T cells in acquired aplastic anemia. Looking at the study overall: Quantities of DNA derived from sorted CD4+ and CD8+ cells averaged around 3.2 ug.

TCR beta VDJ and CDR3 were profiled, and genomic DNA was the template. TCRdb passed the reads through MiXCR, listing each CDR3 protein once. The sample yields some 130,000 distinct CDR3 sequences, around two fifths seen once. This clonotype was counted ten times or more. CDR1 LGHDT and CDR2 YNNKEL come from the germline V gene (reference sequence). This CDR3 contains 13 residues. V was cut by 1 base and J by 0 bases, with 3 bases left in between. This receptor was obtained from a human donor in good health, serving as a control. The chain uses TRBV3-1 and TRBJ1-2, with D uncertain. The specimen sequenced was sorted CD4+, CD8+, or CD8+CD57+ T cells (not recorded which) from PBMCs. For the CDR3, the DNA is TGTGCCAGCAGCCAAGGGACTAACTATGGCTACACCTTC. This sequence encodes CASSQGTNYGYTF.